One T cell receptor beta chain is described in this entry. CDR1 is SGHVS, CDR2 FQNEAQ, per germline. The V end lost 7 bases, the J end lost 4 bases, and 15 bases lay between the germline ends. The CDR3 is 14 residues long. This specimen comes from a study of early T cells in non-severe SARS-CoV-2 infection. Each CDR3 protein gets one entry after TCRdb re-called the 5' RACE reads with MiXCR. The sample holds around 50,000 distinct CDR3 sequences, around 8.4% seen once. Sequences were obtained from whole blood. The chain employs TRBV7-8 and TRBJ2-3, with D possibly matching TRBD2 (6 bases). The origin of this receptor is an adult who was a healthcare worker with PCR-confirmed SARS-CoV-2 infection or an uninfected control (not recorded which). The CDR3, as DNA: TGTGCCAGCACGTCCCGATCGGGGGCAGATACGCAGTATTTT. Protein sequence: CASTSRSGADTQYF.